This T cell receptor beta chain was retrieved from a study of T cell changes during pregnancy in multiple sclerosis. Trimming left V 4 bases short and J 5 bases short, with 17 bases between. The CDR3 contains 14 residues. Germline values: CDR1 GTSNPN, CDR2 SVGIG (reference sequence). Measured with immunoSEQ multiplex PCR; TCRdb has only the in-frame clones, and not every one. This repertoire shows about 120,000 clones, approximately 90% found once; its top ten account for 1.5% to 1.7%. This clone was counted a few times. This chain connects TRBV30 to TRBJ1-1; TRBD1 is a possible D gene (5 bases). The source is a female donor with multiple sclerosis, enrolled in a pregnancy study. The specimen was peripheral blood, collected in the third trimester of pregnancy. CDR3 in amino acids: CAWNYPGRGTEAFF. The CDR3 nucleotides read TGTGCCTGGAACTACCCGGGTAGGGGAACTGAAGCTTTCTTT. Variable domain in full (rest from reference TRBV30 and TRBJ1-1): SQTIHQWPATLVQPVGSPLSLECTVEGTSNPNLYWYRQAAGRGLQLLFYSVGIGQISSEVPQNLSASRPQDRQFILSSKKLLLSDSGFYLCAWNYPGRGTEAFFGQGTRLTVV.